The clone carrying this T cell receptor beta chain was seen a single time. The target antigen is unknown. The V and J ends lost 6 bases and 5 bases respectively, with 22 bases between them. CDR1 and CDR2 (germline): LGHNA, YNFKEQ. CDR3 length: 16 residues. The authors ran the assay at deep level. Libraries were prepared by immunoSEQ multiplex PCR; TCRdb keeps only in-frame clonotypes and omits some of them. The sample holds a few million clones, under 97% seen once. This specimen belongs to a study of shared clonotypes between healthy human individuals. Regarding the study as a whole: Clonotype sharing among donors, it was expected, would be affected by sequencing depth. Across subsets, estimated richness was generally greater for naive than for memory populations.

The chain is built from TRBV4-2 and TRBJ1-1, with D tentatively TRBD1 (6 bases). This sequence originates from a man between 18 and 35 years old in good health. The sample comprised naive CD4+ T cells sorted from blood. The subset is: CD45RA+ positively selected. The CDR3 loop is CASRDDRIFDGTEAFF. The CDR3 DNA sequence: TGTGCCAGCAGGGATGACAGGATCTTCGACGGTACTGAAGCTTTCTTT.